The TCR beta chain under discussion was sequenced for a study of cytomegalovirus exposure and HLA in healthy donors. Study-wide results and caveats: According to reports, the classifier identified cytomegalovirus status with high specificity and sensitivity. The study labeled around 160 TCR beta chains cytomegalovirus-associated. In vitro work confirmed that a few CMV-associated chains recognize CMV antigens.

On this clone: Its antigen is as yet unknown.

The CDR3 runs to 17 residues. The germline CDR1 and CDR2 sequences are KGHSH and LQKENI. The germline V and J ends were trimmed by 4 bases and 3 bases, with 22 bases remaining between them. Repertoires were generated with immunoSEQ multiplex PCR, while TCRdb's copy carries only in-frame clones and drops some. The data contain approximately 260,000 clones, 80% to 90% of them singletons. The TCR sequence derives from a woman under 30 in good health and CMV-seronegative. The specimen was PBMCs. V usage is TRBV18 and J usage is TRBJ2-7; the D is unclear. CDR3 region: CASSLAPLTLAGYEQYF. CDR3 sequence (DNA): TGTGCCAGCTCACTTGCCCCACTCACCCTCGCCGGCTACGAGCAGTACTTC.